Below are 24 T cell receptor beta chains sequenced from a single sample in a study of glioma-infiltrating T cells after dendritic cell vaccination. Profiling relied on immunoSEQ multiplex PCR, and the TCRdb table lists in-frame clones only, not all of them. The sample shows under 130,000 clones, 90% of them seen only once. Time point here: after dendritic cell vaccination, including at tumor progression/relapse. Here the sequenced sample was blood, taken after dendritic cell vaccination. The receptor set was obtained from a human donor with glioblastoma.

V usage is TRBV6-4 and J usage is TRBJ1-2; 9 bases line up with TRBD1. V lost 0 bases to trimming and J lost 4 bases; unmatched junction nucleotides: 3. CDR1 is MRHNA, CDR2 SNTAGT, per germline. This CDR3 has 15 amino acids. The DNA of the CDR3 is TGTGCCAGCAGTGACTCGACAGGGGGGCTCTATGGCTACACCTTC. This gives the protein CASSDSTGGLYGYTF.

The chain links TRBV15 to TRBJ1-6; D unresolved. Germline CDR1 reads LNHNV; CDR2 reads YYDKDF (reference sequence). This CDR3 contains 13 residues. Trimming shortened V by 5 bases and J by 7 bases, and 9 bases separated the two germline ends. CDR3 protein: CATSDTENSPLHF. As DNA, the CDR3 is TGTGCCACCAGCGACACGGAAAATTCACCCCTCCACTTT.

CDR3 sequence: CASSLASEISGNTIYF. In DNA form, the CDR3 reads TGCGCCAGCAGCTTGGCGAGCGAAATCTCTGGAAACACCATATATTTT. The V gene is TRBV5-1, the J gene TRBJ1-3; no reliable D call. The CDR3 runs to 16 residues. Germline loops: CDR1 SGHRS, CDR2 YFSETQ. V lost 0 bases and J 0 bases, leaving 10 bases between the germline ends.

The J gene is TRBJ2-7, the V gene TRBV6-6; 13 bases match TRBD2. The V gene end was trimmed by 6 bases and the J gene end by 4 bases; junction bases not matched to a gene: 6. This CDR3 spans 15 amino acids. Looked up from germline, CDR1 is MNHNY and CDR2 is SVGAGI (reference sequence). CDR3 amino acids: CASSPGLAGEYEQYF. In DNA form, the CDR3 reads TGTGCCAGCAGCCCAGGACTAGCGGGGGAGTACGAGCAGTACTTC.

This rearrangement joins TRBV2 to TRBJ2-2; the D gene is possibly TRBD2 (7 bases). The CDR3 length is 14 residues. Trimming cost V 7 bases and J 4 bases, with 13 bases left between them. Germline CDR1 SNHLY, CDR2 FYNNEI. The CDR3 reads CASKGGTPTGELFF. CDR3 in DNA: TGTGCCAGCAAGGGAGGGACACCCACCGGGGAGCTGTTTTTT.

This clone has just one count. The rearrangement uses TRBV5-4 and TRBJ2-1; TRBD2 matches at 10 bases. The CDR3 extends over 15 amino acids. CDR1 is SGHNT, CDR2 YYREEE, per germline (reference sequence). J lost 4 bases, V lost 4 bases, and 5 bases had no gene match. The DNA for the CDR3 is TGTGCCAGCAGCCCTAGCGGGAGCCTGTACAATGAGCAGTTCTTC. Amino acid sequence: CASSPSGSLYNEQFF.

V gene TRBV7-2 combines with J gene TRBJ2-3, with D possibly TRBD1 on 6 matching bases. The CDR3 sequence is 17 residues long. Trimming took 5 bases from V and 0 from J, leaving 18 bases between them. Germline CDR1 SGHTA, CDR2 FQGNSA. CDR3 DNA sequence: TGTGCCAGCAGCAAACCGGCAGGGGCCTCTAGCACAGATACGCAGTATTTT. Translation gives CASSKPAGASSTDTQYF.

The J gene is TRBJ1-4, the V gene TRBV5-4; no firm D call. Trimming pared 4 bases from V and 0 bases from J, leaving 10 bases between. CDR1 is SGHNT, CDR2 YYREEE, per germline (reference sequence). There are 15 residues in the CDR3. CDR3 in DNA: TGTGCCAGCAGCCTCCGTGGGCCAACTAATGAAAAACTGTTTTTT. Its protein is CASSLRGPTNEKLFF.

This clone was found a few times. This chain links TRBV7-9 with TRBJ1-1; D call uncertain. CDR3 length: 14 residues. V lost 1 base and J lost 1, with 7 bases in between. Germline values: CDR1 SEHNR, CDR2 FQNEAQ (reference sequence). DNA for the CDR3: TGTGCCAGCAGCTTAGTTCGTAGGAACACTGAAGCTTTCTTT. Amino acids: CASSLVRRNTEAFF. Full variable domain (rest looked up from reference TRBV7-9 and TRBJ1-1): DTGVSQNPRHKITKRGQNVTFRCDPISEHNRLYWYRQTLGQGPEFLTYFQNEAQLEKSRLLSDRFSAERPKGSFSTLEIQRTEQGDSAMYLCASSLVRRNTEAFFGQGTRLTVV.

The gene calls are TRBV9 and TRBJ1-3, with D maybe TRBD1 (5 bases). The CDR3 contains 14 residues. V lost 3 bases and J lost 0, with 7 bases in between. Germline CDR1 reads SGDLS; CDR2 reads YYNGEE. The CDR3 protein is CASSETDSGNTIYF. DNA of the CDR3: TGTGCCAGCAGCGAGACAGACTCTGGAAACACCATATATTTT.

The chain carries TRBV13 and TRBJ2-1; D is undetermined. Germline CDR1 is PRHDT and CDR2 is FYEKMQ (reference sequence). The V and J ends lost 2 bases and 0 bases respectively, with 11 bases between them. The CDR3 length is 16 residues. In nucleotides, the CDR3 is TGTGCCAGCAGCTTACTTAAGAGGTCCTCCTACAATGAGCAGTTCTTC. Protein: CASSLLKRSSYNEQFF.

V gene TRBV11-2 combines with J gene TRBJ2-3; tentatively, D is TRBD2 (6 bases). Trimming cost V 5 bases and J 2 bases, with 14 bases left between them. CDR1 is SGHAT, CDR2 FQNNGV, per germline. There are 15 residues in the CDR3. The CDR3 loop is CASSPRASDTDTQYF. The CDR3 DNA reads as TGTGCCAGCAGCCCGCGGGCTAGCGACACAGATACGCAGTATTTT.

This sequence joins TRBV5-1 and TRBJ2-7, with D perhaps matching TRBD1 (5 bases). The germline V and J ends were trimmed by 0 bases and 3 bases, with 7 bases remaining between them. In germline, CDR1 is SGHRS, CDR2 YFSETQ. The CDR3 contains 13 residues. Here the CDR3 DNA reads TGCGCCAGCAGCTTGGCAACAGGCTACGAGCAGTACTTC. Its protein product is CASSLATGYEQYF.

This clone was counted once. The rearrangement joins TRBV19 to TRBJ1-5; weak D call: TRBD1 (5 bases). Germline-derived CDR1 and CDR2 are LNHDA and SQIVND (reference sequence). V was pared by 5 bases and J by 6 bases, with 11 bases between. The CDR3 spans 13 residues. The CDR3 is CASSETVLQPQHF. The DNA for the CDR3 is TGTGCCAGTAGTGAGACAGTTCTTCAGCCCCAGCATTTT.

Notes on this clone: Additional DNA sequences in this sample encode the identical CDR3. The rearrangement links TRBV5-1 to TRBJ1-2, with a possible D match to TRBD1 (6 bases). The CDR3 has 14 amino acids. The ends were cut back, 0 bases at V and 4 bases at J, with 10 bases in the middle. The germline gives CDR1 SGHRS, CDR2 YFSETQ. CDR3: CASSLDRAGYGYTF. CDR3 DNA sequence: TGCGCCAGCAGCTTGGACAGGGCTGGCTATGGCTACACCTTC.

The sample holds one count of this clone. V usage is TRBV9 and J usage is TRBJ2-1; D is ambiguous. Germline V gene data show CDR1 as SGDLS and CDR2 as YYNGEE. CDR3 size: 15 residues. The germline V and J ends were trimmed by 2 bases and 7 bases, with 16 bases remaining between them. The CDR3 DNA is TGTGCCAGCAGCGTCTCCTCCGAGGAATGGAATGAGCAGTTCTTC. Translated, it gives CASSVSSEEWNEQFF.

This clone was detected only once. The chain is built from TRBV6-1 and TRBJ1-1, with TRBD1 matching 7 bases. Trimming took 7 bases from V and 0 from J; bases not matched to a gene: 8. The CDR3 sequence is 15 residues long. The germline V gene has CDR1 MNHNS and CDR2 SASEGT. The chain's CDR3 is CASTPRQGMNTEAFF. As DNA, the CDR3 is TGTGCCAGCACTCCGCGACAGGGAATGAACACTGAAGCTTTCTTT.

The rearrangement links TRBV4-1 to TRBJ2-4, with D perhaps matching TRBD2 (6 bases). CDR1 and CDR2 (germline): MGHRA, YSYEKL. This CDR3 is 15 amino acids long. V shed 1 base and J shed 0 bases, with 7 bases lying between them. The CDR3 region is CASSQGGLAKNIQYF. Written as DNA, the CDR3 is TGCGCCAGCAGCCAAGGGGGACTAGCCAAAAACATTCAGTACTTC.

The chain recombines TRBV29-1 with TRBJ1-3, with a tentative D call TRBD1 (5 bases). The CDR3 covers 14 residues. The V end was cut by 6 bases, the J end by 3 bases, with 15 bases between. Germline V gives CDR1 SQVTM, CDR2 ANQGSEA. CDR3 nucleotides: TGCAGCGTGCCCGTCGGGGGAGGTGGAAACACCATATATTTT. As protein: CSVPVGGGGNTIYF. The variable domain in full, with the rest retrieved from reference TRBV29-1 and TRBJ1-3, is SAVISQKPSRDICQRGTSLTIQCQVDSQVTMMFWYRQQPGQSLTLIATANQGSEATYESGFVIDKFPISRPNLTFSTLTVSNMSPEDSSIYLCSVPVGGGGNTIYFGEGSWLTVV.

This clone was observed a few times. The J gene is TRBJ2-1, the V gene TRBV5-1, with TRBD2 as a possible D gene (6 bases). CDR1 is SGHRS, CDR2 YFSETQ, per germline. V was pared by 6 bases and J by 5 bases, with 15 bases between. CDR3 size: 14 residues. In nucleotides, the CDR3 is TGCGCCAGCAACTGGGGGACTCCTAACAATGAGCAGTTCTTC. Protein product: CASNWGTPNNEQFF. The full variable domain, its missing parts supplied by reference TRBV5-1 and TRBJ2-1, is KAGVTQTPRYLIKTRGQQVTLSCSPISGHRSVSWYQQTPGQGLQFLFEYFSETQRNKGNFPGRFSGRQFSNSRSEMNVSTLELGDSALYLCASNWGTPNNEQFFGPGTRLTVL.

The chain combines TRBV5-4 with TRBJ2-3, with TRBD1 matching over 7 bases. V lost 2 bases and J lost 6; bases outside the gene matches: 6. From germline, CDR1 is SGHNT and CDR2 YYREEE (reference sequence). CDR3 length: 14 amino acids. The CDR3 bases are TGTGCCAGCAGCTTTTCAGGGGGTATGGATACGCAGTATTTT. Amino acids: CASSFSGGMDTQYF.

The J gene is TRBJ1-1, the V gene TRBV6-1; possibly TRBD1 for D (5 bases). Germline values: CDR1 MNHNS, CDR2 SASEGT. V was pared by 7 bases and J by 0 bases, with 12 bases between. The CDR3 totals 14 residues. The CDR3 coding sequence is TGTGCCAGCACGCGGGGGATGATGAACACTGAAGCTTTCTTT. Protein product: CASTRGMMNTEAFF.

The V gene is TRBV18, the J gene TRBJ2-5, with 10 bases aligning to TRBD1. The length of the CDR3 is 14 residues. Trimming cost V 2 bases and J 7 bases; bases outside gene matches: 4. Germline CDR1 and CDR2: KGHSH and LQKENI. The chain's CDR3 is CASSPTGQGVTQYF. The CDR3 DNA sequence: TGTGCCAGCTCACCAACCGGACAGGGGGTGACCCAGTACTTC.

The chain links TRBV7-2 to TRBJ1-2; 10 nucleotides line up with TRBD1. This CDR3 comprises 15 residues. Germline V CDR1 and CDR2: SGHTA, FQGNSA. The V and J ends lost 5 bases and 5 bases, in that order; junction bases with no gene match: 8. The CDR3 loop reads CASSRGDRGDYGYTF. CDR3 nucleotides: TGTGCCAGCAGCCGGGGGGACAGGGGTGATTATGGCTACACCTTC.